There are a few counts of the clone carrying this T cell receptor (beta chain). Its target is unknown. With a much larger clone just one base away, this may be a read error. Through a sample-barcoded 5' primer and a J-beta primer mix, a second PCR was run for roughly 6 to 12 cycles. TCRdb reprocessed the 5' RACE reads via MiXCR and lists one record per CDR3 protein. Counted here are 650,000 to 800,000 distinct CDR3 sequences, approximately 52% occurring once; the ten biggest clones make up approximately 12%. The data derive from a study of blood T cells in healthy people across ages. Study-level findings and limits: With unsorted PBMCs, a conclusive comparison of naive versus antigen-experienced cells was not possible. Long-lived donors carried more naive CD4+ cells and greater diversity than aged donors. Age brought a roughly linear fall in TCR beta diversity measured per million T cells. Nothing was known about donor CMV status, and this possibly confounded expanded clonotype changes.

Germline V gives CDR1 DFQATT, CDR2 SNEGSKA (reference sequence). CDR3 length equals 13 residues. The V and J ends lost 7 bases and 3 bases respectively, with 13 bases between them. This sequence was found in a woman older than 75 in good health. The rearrangement uses TRBV20-1 and TRBJ2-1; D possibly matches TRBD1 or TRBD2 (5 bases each). Source material: blood. For the CDR3, the DNA is TGCAGTGGGGGACGAGCGGTCTACAATGAGCAGTTCTTC. Its protein is CSGGRAVYNEQFF.